This TCR beta chain appears in the sequencing data of a study of CD8 T cells in ankylosing spondylitis. This clonotype was seen repeatedly, ten times or more. Trimming shortened V by 0 bases and J by 2 bases, and 11 bases separated the two germline ends. CDR1 and CDR2 (germline): SGDLS, YYNGEE. This CDR3 is built from 15 residues. TCRdb fed the 5' RACE reads into MiXCR, producing one record per CDR3 protein. Here the sample spans around 330,000 distinct CDR3 sequences, roughly 11% being singletons. The V and J genes are TRBV9 and TRBJ2-5, with D possibly TRBD2 on 5 matching bases. Sequencing used blood, either unsorted or a sorted T cell fraction (not recorded which). The clonotype was recovered from a female donor with ankylosing spondylitis or in good health (not recorded which). CDR3 region: CASSVAPGGQETQYF. The CDR3 region has the DNA TGTGCCAGCAGCGTAGCTCCTGGCGGGCAAGAGACCCAGTACTTC. Drawing the rest from reference TRBV9 and TRBJ2-5, the complete variable domain is DSGVTQTPKHLITATGQRVTLRCSPRSGDLSVYWYQQSLDQGLQFLIQYYNGEERAKGNILERFSAQQFPDLHSELNLSSLELGDSALYFCASSVAPGGQETQYFGPGTRLLVL.